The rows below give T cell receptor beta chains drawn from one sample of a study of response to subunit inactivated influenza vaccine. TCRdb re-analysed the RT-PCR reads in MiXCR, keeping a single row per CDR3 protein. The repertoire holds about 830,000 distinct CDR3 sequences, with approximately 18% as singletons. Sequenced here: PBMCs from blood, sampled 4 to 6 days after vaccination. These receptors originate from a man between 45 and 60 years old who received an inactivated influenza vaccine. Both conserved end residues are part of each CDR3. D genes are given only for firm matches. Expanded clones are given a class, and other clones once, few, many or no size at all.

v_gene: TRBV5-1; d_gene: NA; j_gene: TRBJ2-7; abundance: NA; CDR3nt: TGCGCCAGCAGCCTGTTGGGGCAGGGGAGCAACGAGCAGTACTTC; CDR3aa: CASSLLGQGSNEQYF
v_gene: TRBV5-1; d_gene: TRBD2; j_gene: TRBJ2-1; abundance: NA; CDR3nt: TGCGCCAGCACCCCGACTAGCGGGAGCCACAATGAGCAGTTCTTC; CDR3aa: CASTPTSGSHNEQFF
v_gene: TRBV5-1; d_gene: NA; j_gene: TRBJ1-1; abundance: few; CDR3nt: TGCGCCAGCAGCTTGGGGTGGATGAACACTGAAGCTTTCTTT; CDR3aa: CASSLGWMNTEAFF
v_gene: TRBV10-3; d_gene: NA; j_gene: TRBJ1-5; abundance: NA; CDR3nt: TGTGCCATCAGTGAGGGGACGGACCAGCCCCAGCATTTT; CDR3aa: CAISEGTDQPQHF
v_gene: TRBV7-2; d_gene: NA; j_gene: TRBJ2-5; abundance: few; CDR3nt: TGTGCCAGCAGCTTAGGTCTCGAGCGGAGTCGGGAGACCCAGTACTTC; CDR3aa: CASSLGLERSRETQYF
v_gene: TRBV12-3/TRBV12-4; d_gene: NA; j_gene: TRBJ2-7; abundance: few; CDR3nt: TGTGCCAGCAGTTTACAGGCAGGTCTCTACGAGCAGTACTTC; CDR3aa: CASSLQAGLYEQYF
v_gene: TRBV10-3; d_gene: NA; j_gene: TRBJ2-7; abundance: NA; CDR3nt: TGTGCCATCAGTGAGGACCGCTACGAGCAGTACTTC; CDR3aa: CAISEDRYEQYF
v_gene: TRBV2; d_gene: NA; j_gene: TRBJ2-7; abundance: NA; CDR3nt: TGTGCCACCCAGGGGAGGGCGGGAGTCGAGCAGTACTTC; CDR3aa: CATQGRAGVEQYF
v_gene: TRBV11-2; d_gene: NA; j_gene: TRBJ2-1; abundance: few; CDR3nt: TGTGCCAGCAGCCCGATAGTAGGGACTCTGGCTAGAGATGAGCAGTTCTTC; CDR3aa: CASSPIVGTLARDEQFF
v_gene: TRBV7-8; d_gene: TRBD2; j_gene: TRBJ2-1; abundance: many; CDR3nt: TGTGCCAGCAGCTTAGCGCAAGGACTAGCGGGCCTTGAGCAGTTCTTC; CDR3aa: CASSLAQGLAGLEQFF
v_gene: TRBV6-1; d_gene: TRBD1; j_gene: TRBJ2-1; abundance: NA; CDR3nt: TGTGCCAGCAGTCGAGGGACAGGGGTCAATGAGCAGTTCTTC; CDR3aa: CASSRGTGVNEQFF
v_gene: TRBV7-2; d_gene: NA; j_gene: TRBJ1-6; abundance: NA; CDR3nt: TGTGCCAGCAGCTTAACTACAGGGTTGCCCCTCCACTTT; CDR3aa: CASSLTTGLPLHF
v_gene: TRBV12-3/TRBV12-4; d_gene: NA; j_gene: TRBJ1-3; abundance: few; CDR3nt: TGTGCCAGCAGCCCCCACCAGGCGCGCTCTGGAAACACCATATATTTT; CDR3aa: CASSPHQARSGNTIYF
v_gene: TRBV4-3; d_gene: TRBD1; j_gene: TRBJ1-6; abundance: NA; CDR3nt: TGCGCCAGCAGCCGAGAGGGACAGGGTAATTCACCCCTCCACTTT; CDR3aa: CASSREGQGNSPLHF
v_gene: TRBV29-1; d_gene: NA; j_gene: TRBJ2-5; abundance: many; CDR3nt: TGCAGCGTTGAAGAGGGTTGGGGGATGGAGACCCAGTACTTC; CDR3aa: CSVEEGWGMETQYF
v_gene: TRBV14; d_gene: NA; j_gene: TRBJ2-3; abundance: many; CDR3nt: TGTGCCAGCAGCCCCCGCGGGGACACAGATACGCAGTATTTT; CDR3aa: CASSPRGDTDTQYF
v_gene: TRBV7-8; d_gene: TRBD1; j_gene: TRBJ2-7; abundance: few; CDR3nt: TGTGCCAGCAGCTTCTCCGGGACAGGGCCCTCCTACGAGCAGTACTTC; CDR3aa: CASSFSGTGPSYEQYF
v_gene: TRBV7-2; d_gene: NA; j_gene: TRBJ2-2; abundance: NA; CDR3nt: TGTGCCAGCAGCTTTGGAGGGGGGAGGGCCGGGGAGCTGTTTTTT; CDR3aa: CASSFGGGRAGELFF
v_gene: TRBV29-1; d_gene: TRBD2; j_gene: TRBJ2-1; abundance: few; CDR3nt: TGCAGCGTTAGGACTAGCCTCTCAAACAGTGAGCAGTTCTTC; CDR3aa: CSVRTSLSNSEQFF
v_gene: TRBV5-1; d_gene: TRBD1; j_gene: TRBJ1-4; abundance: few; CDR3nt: TGCGCCAGCAGCTTGGCGACAGGGCAGACTATTGAAAAACTGTTTTTT; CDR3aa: CASSLATGQTIEKLFF
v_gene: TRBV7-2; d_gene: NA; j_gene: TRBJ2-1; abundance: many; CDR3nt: TGTGCCAGCAGCCCTACGACCTACAATGAGCAGTTCTTC; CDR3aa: CASSPTTYNEQFF
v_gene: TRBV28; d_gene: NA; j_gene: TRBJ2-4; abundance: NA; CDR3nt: TGTGCCAGCAGGGGGCTTACAGGGAAAGGGGCCAAAAACATTCAGTACTTC; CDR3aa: CASRGLTGKGAKNIQYF
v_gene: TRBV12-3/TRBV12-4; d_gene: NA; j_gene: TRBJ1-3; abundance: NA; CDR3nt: TGTGCCAGCAGTCCCCGTGACAGCTCTGGAAACACCATATATTTT; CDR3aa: CASSPRDSSGNTIYF
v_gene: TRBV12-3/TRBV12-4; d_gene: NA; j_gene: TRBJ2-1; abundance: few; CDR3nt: TGTGCCAGCAGTCCCGGGACACAGTACAATGAGCAGTTCTTC; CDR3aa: CASSPGTQYNEQFF
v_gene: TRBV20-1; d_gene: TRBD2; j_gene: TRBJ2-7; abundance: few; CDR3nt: TGCAGTGCTAGAACACCGGGTCCTAGCGGGATCCACGAGCAGTACTTC; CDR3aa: CSARTPGPSGIHEQYF
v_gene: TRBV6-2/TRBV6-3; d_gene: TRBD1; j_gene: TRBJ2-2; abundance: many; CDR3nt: TGTGCCAGCAGCCAGGGGGCCGGGGAGCTGTTTTTT; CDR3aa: CASSQGAGELFF
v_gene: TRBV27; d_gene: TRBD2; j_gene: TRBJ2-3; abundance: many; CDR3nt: TGTGCCAGCAGTCCTCGGTTAGCCCTCGGGAGGGGCACAGATACGCAGTATTTT; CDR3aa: CASSPRLALGRGTDTQYF
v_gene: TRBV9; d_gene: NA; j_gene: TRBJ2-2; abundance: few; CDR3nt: TGTGCCAGCAGGCGCAGGGTGGACGGGGAGCTGTTTTTT; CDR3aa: CASRRRVDGELFF
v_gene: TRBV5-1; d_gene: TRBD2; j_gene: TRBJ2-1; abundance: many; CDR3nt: TGCGCCAGCAGCTTGAGTAGCGGGACTGAGAACAAGGGATTCTTC; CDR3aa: CASSLSSGTENKGFF
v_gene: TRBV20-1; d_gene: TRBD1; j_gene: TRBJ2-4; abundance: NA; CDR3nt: TGCAGTGCTAGAGGACAGGGAATAGGGATGGAAGCCAAAAACATTCAGTACTTC; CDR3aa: CSARGQGIGMEAKNIQYF
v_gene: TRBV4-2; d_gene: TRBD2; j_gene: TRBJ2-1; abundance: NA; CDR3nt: TGTGCCAGCAGCAAACTAGCGGGAGGAAACAATGAGCAGTTCTTC; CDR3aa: CASSKLAGGNNEQFF
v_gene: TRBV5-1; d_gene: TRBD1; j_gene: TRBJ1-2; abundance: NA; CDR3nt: TGCGCCAGCAGCTTGGAGGCAGGGGGCCGCGGCTACACCTTC; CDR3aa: CASSLEAGGRGYTF
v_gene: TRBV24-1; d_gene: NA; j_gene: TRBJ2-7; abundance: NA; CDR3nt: TGTGCCACCAGTGACAGCGGGACAGGTCGCTCCTACGAGCAGTACTTC; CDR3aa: CATSDSGTGRSYEQYF
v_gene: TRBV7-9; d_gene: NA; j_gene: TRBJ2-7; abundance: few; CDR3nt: TGTGCCAGCAGCTTACGTTTGAGTTCGGAGGAGCAGTACTTC; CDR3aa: CASSLRLSSEEQYF
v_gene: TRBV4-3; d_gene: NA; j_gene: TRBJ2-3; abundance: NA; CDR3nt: TGCGCCAGCAGCCAAGAAGCAGGCTACGGGGGAACAGATACGCAGTATTTT; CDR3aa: CASSQEAGYGGTDTQYF
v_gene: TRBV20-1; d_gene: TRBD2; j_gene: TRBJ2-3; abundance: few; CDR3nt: TGCAGTGCTCTTAGCGGGTCTCTAAGCACAGATACGCAGTATTTT; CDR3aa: CSALSGSLSTDTQYF
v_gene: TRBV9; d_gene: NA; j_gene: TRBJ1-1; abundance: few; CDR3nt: TGTGCCAGCAGCGTAGGCATGGGCACTGAAGCTTTCTTT; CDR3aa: CASSVGMGTEAFF